The subject of this entry is one TCR beta chain. Its antigen is not identified. The sample is drawn from a study of graft-versus-host responses after intestinal transplantation. For the study at large: Transplant recipients had multivisceral, liver-intestinal, or isolated intestinal grafts. Recipients uniformly received anti-thymocyte globulin induction, followed by tacrolimus and steroids for roughly 3 years. General study results and limits: Early after transplant, HvG clones declined as circulating GvH clones peaked.

Germline CDR1 is SGHTA and CDR2 is FQGTGA. V shed 2 bases and J shed 2 bases, with 17 bases lying between them. This CDR3 contains 17 residues. This table comes from immunoSEQ multiplex PCR, and its TCRdb copy is limited to in-frame clones, with some not included. The sample carries around 97,000 clones, roughly 89% recorded once. The source of this sequence is a human donor who was the organ donor for an intestinal transplant. The sequences come from unstimulated CD4+ T cells sorted from spleen or lymph node cells, collected before transplant. The chain employs TRBV7-3 and TRBJ2-3; a weak D match, TRBD2 (6 bases). The CDR3: CASSLVGRGLSTDTQYF. The CDR3, as DNA: TGTGCCAGCAGCTTAGTGGGTAGGGGACTTTCCACAGATACGCAGTATTTT.